This T cell receptor (beta chain) was captured by sequencing in a study of early T cells in non-severe SARS-CoV-2 infection. At the level of the study: Alpha and beta chains were unpaired, from unsorted whole-blood bulk RNA. Notes on the study in general: Matching with VDJdb favored anti-spike CD8 responses (missing private and CD4 specificities).

Attached unique molecular identifiers marked individual cDNA molecules. TCRdb reprocessed the 5' RACE reads via MiXCR and lists one record per CDR3 protein. The table includes about 50,000 distinct CDR3 sequences, roughly 8% detected once. This clonotype was seen many times. Its target is unknown. Deletions cut 0 bases from V and 8 bases from J, with 14 bases between. The CDR3 extends over 15 amino acids. The germline gives CDR1 SGDLS, CDR2 YYNGEE. The TCR originated in an adult who was a healthcare worker with PCR-confirmed SARS-CoV-2 infection or an uninfected control (not recorded which). The V gene is TRBV9, the J gene TRBJ1-4; the D gene is possibly TRBD1 (5 bases). The sequencing input was whole blood. CDR3 DNA: TGTGCCAGCAGCGTAGGCGCAGGGAGGGACGAAAAACTGTTTTTT. Protein: CASSVGAGRDEKLFF.